This T cell receptor (beta chain) was captured in a study of T cell responses to AZD1222 COVID-19 vaccine. CDR1 and CDR2 from the germline V gene are SGDLS and YYNGEE. The CDR3 consists of 16 residues. V lost 0 bases to trimming and J lost 4 bases, with 16 bases between them. About this clone: Its antigen is undetermined.

The data were produced by immunoSEQ multiplex PCR, yet TCRdb's version contains in-frame clones alone and is incomplete. This sample has fewer than 110,000 clones, with 90% to 95% found just once. Study-wide findings and caveats: Only a handful of people who got AZD1222 tested seropositive at baseline. There were mostly white British donors and more females than males, and clonal diversity was possibly underestimated.

V gene TRBV9 combines with J gene TRBJ1-1; D unclear. The material was peripheral blood, obtained on day 0 of AZD1222 vaccination. The receptor was isolated from an adult in good health. The CDR3 DNA follows: TGTGCCAGCAGCGTAGGGGAGGTCAGTCCTGGCACTGAAGCTTTCTTT. Its translation is CASSVGEVSPGTEAFF.